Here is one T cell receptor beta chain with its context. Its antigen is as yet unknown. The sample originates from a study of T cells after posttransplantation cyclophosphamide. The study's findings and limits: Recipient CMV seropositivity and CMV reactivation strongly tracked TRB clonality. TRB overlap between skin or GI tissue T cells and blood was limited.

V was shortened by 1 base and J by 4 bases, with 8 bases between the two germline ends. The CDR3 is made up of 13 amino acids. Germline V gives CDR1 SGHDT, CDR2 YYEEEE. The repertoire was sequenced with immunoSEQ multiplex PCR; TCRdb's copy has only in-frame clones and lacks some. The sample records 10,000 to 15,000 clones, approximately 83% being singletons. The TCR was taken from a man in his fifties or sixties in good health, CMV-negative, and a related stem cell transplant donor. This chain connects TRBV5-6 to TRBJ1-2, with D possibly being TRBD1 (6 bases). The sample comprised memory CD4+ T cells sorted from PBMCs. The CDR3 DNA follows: TGTGCCAGCAGCTTGTCCAGGGGCTATGGCTACACCTTC. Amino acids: CASSLSRGYGYTF.